Shown below are 30 T cell receptor beta chains from a single sample sequenced in a study of cytomegalovirus exposure and HLA in healthy donors. Sequencing was performed with immunoSEQ multiplex PCR; in TCRdb, only in-frame clones are kept and a portion is missing. The sample yields around 150,000 clones, roughly four fifths seen once. Sequenced material: PBMCs. The receptors were gathered from a man aged 30 to 39 in good health and CMV-seropositive.

The chain joins TRBV9 to TRBJ2-7, with TRBD2 identical over 13 bases. CDR1 and CDR2 from the germline V gene are SGDLS and YYNGEE. The CDR3 consists of 15 residues. J was trimmed by 2 bases and V by 3 bases; bases with no gene match: 2. CDR3 protein: CASSAGTSGTYEQYF. The CDR3 bases are TGTGCCAGCAGCGCCGGGACTAGCGGGACCTACGAGCAGTACTTC.

Concerning this clone itself: One end of the junction varies from germline; a read error may be responsible. The chain combines TRBV13 with TRBJ2-4; 14 bases agree with TRBD2. CDR1 and CDR2 from the germline V gene are PRHDT and FYEKMQ (reference sequence). The CDR3 covers 18 residues. In DNA form, the CDR3 reads TGTGCCAGCAGCCTGATGGGACTAGCGGGGGAAGCCAAAAACATTCAGTGCTTC. It encodes CASSLMGLAGEAKNIQCF.

The V call is TRBV28, the J call TRBJ2-5; a possible D gene is TRBD1 (7 bases). V lost 6 bases and J lost 4, with 15 bases in between. The length of the CDR3 is 14 residues. Germline CDR1 is MDHEN and CDR2 is SYDVKM. In DNA form, the CDR3 reads TGTGCCAGCAGCCCGCCAGGGGGGTTAGAGACCCAGTACTTC. Protein: CASSPPGGLETQYF. The variable domain in full, completed from reference TRBV28 and TRBJ2-5, reads DVKVTQSSRYLVKRTGEKVFLECVQDMDHENMFWYRQDPGLGLRLIYFSYDVKMKEKGDIPEGYSVSREKKERFSLILESASTNQTSMYLCASSPPGGLETQYFGPGTRLLVL.

The chain has TRBV29-1 and TRBJ1-1, with 12 bases that match TRBD1. The CDR3 spans 15 residues. Germline lookup yields CDR1 SQVTM and CDR2 ANQGSEA. The J segment lost 4 bases and the V segment lost 3 bases, leaving 6 bases of the junction unmatched. The CDR3 DNA follows: TGCAGCGTTGATATGTGGGGACAGGGGGCCACTGAAGCTTTCTTT. Translated, it gives CSVDMWGQGATEAFF.

This clone occurred a few times. The CDR3 DNA sequence: TGTGCTAGTGGCAGCCGGGACAGGTATAATTCACCCCTCCACTTT. Protein: CASGSRDRYNSPLHF. This sequence joins TRBV12-5 and TRBJ1-6, with 8 positions matching TRBD1. Trimming cost V 6 bases and J 4 bases; bases outside gene matches: 5. The germline V gene encodes CDR1 LGHNT and CDR2 FRNRAP. The CDR3 sequence is 15 residues long.

J is TRBJ2-2 and V is TRBV7-9, with D possibly TRBD2 on 6 matching bases. The V end lost 1 base, the J end lost 5 bases, and 14 bases lay between the germline ends. Germline assignment: CDR1 SEHNR and CDR2 FQNEAQ (reference sequence). The CDR3 is made up of 16 amino acids. The CDR3 DNA reads as TGTGCCAGCAGCTTAGGGACGGGACTGGTGACCGGGGAGCTGTTTTTT. Translated, it gives CASSLGTGLVTGELFF.

The sample holds a few counts of this clone. J is TRBJ1-2 and V is TRBV19; 7 bases line up with TRBD1. The V segment lost 3 bases and the J segment 6 bases; nucleotides outside the gene matches: 4. The CDR3 consists of 13 residues. Germline loops: CDR1 LNHDA, CDR2 SQIVND (reference sequence). The CDR3 spells CASSIRQGHGYTF. In DNA, the CDR3 is TGTGCCAGTAGTATTAGACAGGGTCATGGCTACACCTTC.

CDR3 DNA: TGTGCCAGCAGCTCCCGGGACAGGGGCACAGATACGCAGTATTTT. It yields the protein CASSSRDRGTDTQYF. The chain links TRBV11-1 to TRBJ2-3; 9 bases agree with TRBD1. Germline assignment: CDR1 SGHAT and CDR2 FQDESV (reference sequence). This CDR3 region has 15 residues. V shed 4 bases, J shed 1 base, and the junction held 3 bases outside the gene matches.

There are a few counts of this clone. As DNA, the CDR3 is TGTGCCAGCACCAGAGACCCTCGCGGTACTGAAGCTTTCTTT. It specifies CASTRDPRGTEAFF. The chain has TRBV25-1 and TRBJ1-1; D is uncertain. CDR1 is MGHDK, CDR2 SYGVNS, per germline. This CDR3 is built from 14 residues. V lost 7 bases, J lost 5 bases, and 17 bases lay in between.

This clone was observed once. The chain has TRBV15 and TRBJ2-7; the match to TRBD1 covers 11 bases. The germline V gene has CDR1 LNHNV and CDR2 YYDKDF (reference sequence). The CDR3 loop spans 16 amino acids. Trimming took 5 bases from V and 4 from J; bases not matched to a gene: 10. The CDR3: CATSAQAGTGGYEQYF. CDR3 in DNA: TGTGCCACCAGCGCCCAAGCCGGGACAGGGGGATACGAGCAGTACTTC.

The chain carries TRBV4-2 and TRBJ1-3, with D unresolved. V dropped 4 bases and J dropped 0 bases, with 13 bases sitting between them. The V gene's germline CDR1 is LGHNA and CDR2 YNFKEQ. The CDR3 totals 16 residues. CDR3 region: CASSPEAQSSGNTIYF. As DNA, the CDR3 is TGTGCCAGCAGCCCTGAAGCGCAGAGCTCTGGAAACACCATATATTTT.

The chain uses TRBV5-1 and TRBJ2-1, with 8 bases lining up with TRBD2. The CDR3 sequence is 14 residues long. The germline V gene has CDR1 SGHRS and CDR2 YFSETQ. Trimming cost V 5 bases and J 8 bases; bases outside gene matches: 9. The CDR3 loop is CASRSAGVTDEQFF. Here the CDR3 DNA reads TGCGCCAGCAGGTCAGCGGGAGTGACGGATGAGCAGTTCTTC.

The chain joins TRBV5-8 to TRBJ1-1; D ambiguous. The germline V gene encodes CDR1 SGHTS and CDR2 YDEGEE. The CDR3 loop spans 13 amino acids. Trimming left V 3 bases short and J 4 bases short, with 10 bases between. Here the CDR3 DNA reads TGTGCCAGCAGCTATGAGAGGATCACTGAAGCTTTCTTT. Amino acids: CASSYERITEAFF. Full variable domain (missing parts from reference TRBV5-8 and TRBJ1-1): EAGVTQSPTHLIKTRGQQATLRCSPISGHTSVYWYQQALGLGLQFLLWYDEGEERNRGNFPPRFSGRQFPNYSSELNVNALELEDSALYLCASSYERITEAFFGQGTRLTVV.

The rearrangement uses TRBV5-1 and TRBJ2-1; 9 positions agree with TRBD2. Germline trimming cut 4 bases from V and 2 bases from J; bases unmatched to any gene: 4. CDR3 size: 15 residues. Germline V gene lookup returns CDR1 SGHRS and CDR2 YFSETQ. DNA for the CDR3: TGCGCCAGCAGCGATATAGCGGGGGCCTACAATGAGCAGTTCTTC. The encoded protein is CASSDIAGAYNEQFF.

V is TRBV6-5 and J is TRBJ1-3; D uncertain. The CDR3 has 15 amino acids. Germline CDR1 and CDR2: MNHEY and SVGAGI. Trimming removed 0 bases at V and 0 bases at J, with 6 bases between. Here the CDR3 reads CASSYSVGSGNTIYF. The CDR3, as DNA: TGTGCCAGCAGTTACTCTGTCGGCTCTGGAAACACCATATATTTT.

The V gene is TRBV10-3, the J gene TRBJ2-7; D may be TRBD1 (5 bases). Germline V CDR1 and CDR2: ENHRY, SYGVKD. The CDR3 is 13 residues long. Trimming removed 3 bases at V and 4 bases at J, with 10 bases between. DNA for the CDR3: TGTGCCATCAGTGAAGGGGCCCAGTACGAGCAGTACTTC. Its translation is CAISEGAQYEQYF.

The chain joins TRBV5-1 to TRBJ2-7; 7 bases are shared with TRBD2. This CDR3 has 15 amino acids. In germline, CDR1 is SGHRS, CDR2 YFSETQ. After removal of 4 bases from V and 6 bases from J, the junction contained 13 bases not matched to a gene. The CDR3 reads CASSESTSPSGEQYF. In nucleotides, the CDR3 is TGCGCCAGCAGCGAGTCGACTAGCCCCTCAGGCGAGCAGTACTTC.

The chain recombines TRBV2 with TRBJ1-2; tentative D call: TRBD1 (6 bases). The V gene lost 2 bases and the J gene lost 4 bases, with 14 bases spanning the gap. Germline values: CDR1 SNHLY, CDR2 FYNNEI. The CDR3 runs to 15 residues. The CDR3 DNA follows: TGTGCCAGCAGTGAAAACGGGGGGCAGCGCTATGGCTACACCTTC. This sequence encodes CASSENGGQRYGYTF.

This chain links TRBV7-9 with TRBJ1-1; possible D gene TRBD1, 6 bases. V was clipped by 5 bases and J by 0 bases, with 10 bases between them. Germline values: CDR1 SEHNR, CDR2 FQNEAQ (reference sequence). CDR3 length: 14 residues. The CDR3 coding sequence is TGTGCCAGCAGCCGGGGGGCCTTGAACACTGAAGCTTTCTTT. It specifies CASSRGALNTEAFF.

The chain employs TRBV27 and TRBJ1-4, with unresolved D. The CDR3 consists of 15 residues. Trimming removed 7 bases from V and 5 bases from J, with 17 bases in between. CDR1 and CDR2 from the germline V gene are MNHEY and SMNVEV (reference sequence). The CDR3 here is CASTSSGGENEKLFF. The CDR3 DNA reads as TGTGCCAGCACCTCCAGTGGCGGGGAGAATGAAAAACTGTTTTTT.

The genes are TRBV6-1 and TRBJ2-7; D perhaps matches TRBD2 (6 bases). Germline values: CDR1 MNHNS, CDR2 SASEGT. Trimming removed 4 bases at V and 3 bases at J, with 10 bases between. This CDR3 region has 13 residues. Written as DNA, the CDR3 is TGTGCCAGCAGTGTCAGCGGGCTCTACGAGCAGTACTTC. Its protein product is CASSVSGLYEQYF.

This chain links TRBV7-3 with TRBJ2-2; D unresolved. The germline gives CDR1 SGHTA, CDR2 FQGTGA. The germline V and J ends were trimmed by 4 bases and 0 bases, with 12 bases remaining between them. CDR3 length equals 16 residues. The DNA for the CDR3 is TGTGCCAGCAGCTCCCGTAAAGCTGCGAACACCGGGGAGCTGTTTTTT. Amino acids: CASSSRKAANTGELFF. Together with reference TRBV7-3 and TRBJ2-2, the CDR3 gives the full variable domain: GAGVSQTPSNKVTEKGKYVELRCDPISGHTALYWYRQSLGQGPEFLIYFQGTGAADDSGLPNDRFFAVRPEGSVSTLKIQRTERGDSAVYLCASSSRKAANTGELFFGEGSRLTVL.

The chain joins TRBV6-5 to TRBJ1-6; TRBD1 matches 7 bases. Trimming took 4 bases from V and 7 from J; bases not matched to a gene: 7. The V gene's germline CDR1 is MNHEY and CDR2 SVGAGI. The CDR3 covers 15 residues. CDR3 sequence reads: CASSSQWGQNSPLHF. For the CDR3, the DNA is TGTGCCAGCAGTTCCCAATGGGGACAGAATTCACCCCTCCACTTT.

This clone turned up a few times. The V call is TRBV18, the J call TRBJ1-1; D not certain. CDR1 is KGHSH and CDR2 is LQKENI in the germline V gene. The V end lost 3 bases, the J end lost 7 bases, and 12 bases lay between the germline ends. This CDR3 spans 13 amino acids. Here the CDR3 reads CASSPTRESEAFF. The CDR3 nucleotides read TGTGCCAGCTCACCTACGAGGGAGAGTGAAGCTTTCTTT.

V usage is TRBV12-5 and J usage is TRBJ2-7, with TRBD1 identical over 10 bases. J was trimmed by 7 bases and V by 0 bases; bases with no gene match: 18. The CDR3 runs 19 residues. Germline V gene lookup returns CDR1 LGHNT and CDR2 FRNRAP. DNA of the CDR3: TGTGCTAGTGGTTTGGTACCAGGGACAGGGGTGGGGAAAAGTGGGGAGCAGTACTTC. This codes for CASGLVPGTGVGKSGEQYF.

The chain links TRBV7-2 to TRBJ2-5, with 13 bases identical to TRBD2. The germline V gene encodes CDR1 SGHTA and CDR2 FQGNSA. Trimming took 5 bases from V and 5 from J; bases not matched to a gene: 5. This CDR3 comprises 15 residues. CDR3 bases: TGTGCCAGCAGCAGGACTAGCGGGGGCGGTGAGACCCAGTACTTC. It is translated as CASSRTSGGGETQYF.

The CDR3 spells CASSQGGQGGNQPQHF. The CDR3 DNA reads as TGCGCCAGCAGCCAAGGGGGACAGGGTGGGAATCAGCCCCAGCATTTT. V gene TRBV4-1 combines with J gene TRBJ1-5; 9 nucleotides align to TRBD1. J gave up 4 bases and V 1 base, and 5 bases lay outside the gene matches. The germline V gene encodes CDR1 MGHRA and CDR2 YSYEKL. CDR3 size: 16 residues.

There are a few counts of this clone. The rearrangement uses TRBV19 and TRBJ1-2; 9 nucleotides line up with TRBD1. V trimming: 4 bases; J trimming: 6 bases; junction bases outside the gene matches: 3. Looked up from germline, CDR1 is LNHDA and CDR2 is SQIVND (reference sequence). The CDR3 contains 13 residues. CDR3: CASSRDRENGYTF. In DNA, the CDR3 is TGTGCCAGTAGTAGGGACAGGGAGAATGGCTACACCTTC.

This rearrangement joins TRBV5-1 to TRBJ2-5; 9 nucleotides align to TRBD2. Germline-derived CDR1 and CDR2 are SGHRS and YFSETQ. This CDR3 is built from 16 residues. Trimming cost V 0 bases and J 2 bases; bases outside gene matches: 5. The CDR3 nucleotides are TGCGCCAGCAGCTTGGGACCTAGCGGGACTCAAGAGACCCAGTACTTC. The encoded protein is CASSLGPSGTQETQYF.

The chain employs TRBV7-9 and TRBJ2-5; D not certain. V lost 0 bases, J lost 0 bases, and 11 bases lay in between. This CDR3 comprises 16 residues. The germline CDR1 and CDR2 sequences are SEHNR and FQNEAQ (reference sequence). The CDR3 DNA follows: TGTGCCAGCAGCTTAGCGGGCACCCCTTACCAAGAGACCCAGTACTTC. Residues: CASSLAGTPYQETQYF.